This TCR beta chain was retrieved from a study of CD8 T cells in Susac syndrome. V gave up 2 bases and J gave up 2 bases; unmatched junction bases: 20. The germline CDR1 and CDR2 sequences are LGHDT and YNNKEL (reference sequence). This CDR3 has 20 amino acids. The RNA, about 0.45 to 1 ug, was put through reverse transcription using random hexamers. MiXCR, run by TCRdb on the immunoSEQ multiplex PCR reads, gives a single entry per CDR3 protein. The table records about 130,000 distinct CDR3 sequences, 90% to 95% of them present only once. This clonotype was recorded only once. Sequencing targeted TCR beta in T cells from blood (CD8+ and CD4+). Matching for age and sex applied to the controls, who were healthy donors.

The material sequenced was CD4+ T cells from PBMCs. The receptor's source is a human donor in good health. The chain employs TRBV3-1 and TRBJ2-7; TRBD2 matches 8 bases. Here the CDR3 reads CASSQSRGGQTAGSPYEQYF. The CDR3 nucleotides read TGTGCCAGCAGCCAATCTCGCGGGGGGCAAACGGCGGGATCACCCTACGAGCAGTACTTC.